What follows are 30 T cell receptor beta chains derived from one specimen sequenced in a study of blood T cell repertoires in COVID-19. Measured with immunoSEQ multiplex PCR; TCRdb has only the in-frame clones, and not every one. The data show 45,000 or so clones, more than 65% seen once. The source material was peripheral blood. The source is a human donor in a cohort sampled during active COVID-19.

The CDR3 sequence: CASSPGTSGNIQYF. The CDR3 nucleotides read TGTGCCAGCAGCCCCGGGACTAGCGGAAACATTCAGTACTTC. The chain combines TRBV5-8 with TRBJ2-4, with 11 bases aligning to TRBD2. Germline lookup yields CDR1 SGHTS and CDR2 YDEGEE. This CDR3 contains 14 residues. The ends lost 4 bases at V and 6 bases at J; junction bases unmatched: 3.

The J gene is TRBJ1-2, the V gene TRBV28; D might be TRBD1 (5 bases). The ends were cut back, 3 bases at V and 2 bases at J, with 10 bases in the middle. In germline, CDR1 is MDHEN, CDR2 SYDVKM. The CDR3 loop spans 14 amino acids. The CDR3 protein is CASSFGQGNYGYTF. The CDR3 nucleotides read TGTGCCAGCAGTTTTGGCCAGGGCAACTATGGCTACACCTTC.

The gene calls are TRBV11-3 and TRBJ1-1; D ambiguous. Trimming took 5 bases from V and 3 from J, leaving 10 bases between them. The CDR3 sequence is 13 residues long. Germline loops: CDR1 SGHNT, CDR2 YENEEA. The DNA for the CDR3 is TGTGCCAGCAGCCGGAGGTCGGACACTGAAGCTTTCTTT. Its translation: CASSRRSDTEAFF.

The chain employs TRBV7-3 and TRBJ2-3, with TRBD2 matching over 11 bases. V was clipped by 6 bases and J by 5 bases; unmatched bases: 22. This CDR3 has 20 residues. Germline V gives CDR1 SGHTA, CDR2 FQGTGA. For the CDR3, the DNA is TGTGCCAGCAGGACCTCCGGGGGGCCTATACTAGCGGGAGCTGAAGATACGCAGTATTTT. Its translation is CASRTSGGPILAGAEDTQYF.

The rearrangement links TRBV4-1 to TRBJ2-1; weak D call: TRBD1 (6 bases). V was cut by 0 bases and J by 4 bases, with 13 bases left in between. Looked up from germline, CDR1 is MGHRA and CDR2 is YSYEKL. The CDR3 contains 16 residues. Here the CDR3 reads CASSQDARQAYNEQFF. As DNA, the CDR3 is TGCGCCAGCAGCCAAGACGCCCGACAGGCGTACAATGAGCAGTTCTTC.

V and J are TRBV4-1 and TRBJ1-2, with D possibly being TRBD1 (6 bases). The CDR3 consists of 14 residues. The ends were cut back, 7 bases at V and 1 base at J, with 13 bases in the middle. The germline gives CDR1 MGHRA, CDR2 YSYEKL. In DNA, the CDR3 is TGCGCCAGCAACAGGGACATCTTTAACTATGGCTACACCTTC. Translated: CASNRDIFNYGYTF.

This chain joins TRBV5-1 and TRBJ2-1; TRBD1 aligns across 7 bases. This CDR3 is built from 18 residues. V gave up 3 bases and J gave up 3 bases; unmatched junction bases: 15. The germline V gene has CDR1 SGHRS and CDR2 YFSETQ. DNA of the CDR3: TGCGCCAGCAGCTCCGTGGGCGGACAGGCCAGGAGCTACAATGAGCAGTTCTTC. It is translated as CASSSVGGQARSYNEQFF.

This chain joins TRBV5-1 and TRBJ2-5; the D is unclear. Trimming removed 0 bases from V and 2 bases from J, with 8 bases in between. The CDR3 length is 14 residues. Per the germline V gene, CDR1 is SGHRS and CDR2 is YFSETQ. CDR3 region: CASSLASEQETQYF. CDR3 nucleotide sequence: TGCGCCAGCAGCTTGGCATCAGAACAAGAGACCCAGTACTTC.

This chain joins TRBV6-5 and TRBJ2-2; 7 nucleotides match TRBD1. V was pared by 7 bases and J by 6 bases, with 11 bases of the junction left unmatched. There are 15 residues in the CDR3. From germline, CDR1 is MNHEY and CDR2 SVGAGI. CDR3 sequence: CASNVEGAVAGELFF. In DNA, the CDR3 is TGTGCCAGCAATGTAGAGGGGGCGGTGGCCGGGGAGCTGTTTTTT.

This clone has only a few counts. V usage is TRBV5-8 and J usage is TRBJ2-2; TRBD2 is a possible D gene (5 bases). The germline gives CDR1 SGHTS, CDR2 YDEGEE. V was cut by 0 bases and J by 4 bases, with 10 bases left in between. The CDR3 runs 15 residues. The CDR3, as DNA: TGTGCCAGCAGCTTGGCCAACGGGGTCACCGGGGAGCTGTTTTTT. Protein product: CASSLANGVTGELFF.

This chain connects TRBV5-4 to TRBJ2-4; 7 bases agree with TRBD1. V shed 4 bases, J shed 11 bases, and the junction held 6 bases outside the gene matches. The germline gives CDR1 SGHNT, CDR2 YYREEE (reference sequence). CDR3 length: 12 residues. The CDR3 DNA reads as TGTGCCAGCAGCCCCAGGACAGGAGTTCAGTACTTC. Translated, it gives CASSPRTGVQYF.

This clone was seen a single time. This chain joins TRBV5-4 and TRBJ2-7, with D possibly being TRBD1 (6 bases). Germline V gene sequence: CDR1 SGHNT, CDR2 YYREEE (reference sequence). The CDR3 consists of 17 residues. Trimming removed 0 bases from V and 5 bases from J, with 21 bases in between. The CDR3 sequence: CASSLEGQPGLYDEQYF. DNA for the CDR3: TGTGCCAGCAGCTTGGAAGGACAGCCAGGCCTCTATGACGAGCAGTACTTC.

V and J are TRBV5-1 and TRBJ2-2; D perhaps matches TRBD2 (6 bases). Germline V gene sequence: CDR1 SGHRS, CDR2 YFSETQ. V was cut by 1 base and J by 4 bases, with 14 bases left in between. This CDR3 has 16 amino acids. CDR3 bases: TGCGCCAGCAGCTTGAATACCCAGGGAGGCACCGGGGAGCTGTTTTTT. Its translation is CASSLNTQGGTGELFF. Together with reference TRBV5-1 and TRBJ2-2, the CDR3 gives the full variable domain: KAGVTQTPRYLIKTRGQQVTLSCSPISGHRSVSWYQQTPGQGLQFLFEYFSETQRNKGNFPGRFSGRQFSNSRSEMNVSTLELGDSALYLCASSLNTQGGTGELFFGEGSRLTVL.

The chain couples TRBV11-2 to TRBJ1-5; 9 nucleotides match TRBD1. V was clipped by 1 base and J by 6 bases; unmatched bases: 1. This CDR3 contains 14 residues. Per the germline V gene, CDR1 is SGHAT and CDR2 is FQNNGV. CDR3 bases: TGTGCCAGCAGCTTAGGGACAGGGGTTCAGCCCCAGCATTTT. The encoded protein is CASSLGTGVQPQHF. Based on the CDR3 plus reference TRBV11-2 and TRBJ1-5, the full variable domain is EAGVAQSPRYKIIEKRQSVAFWCNPISGHATLYWYQQILGQGPKLLIQFQNNGVVDDSQLPKDRFSAERLKGVDSTLKIQPAKLEDSAVYLCASSLGTGVQPQHFGDGTRLSIL.

The chain has TRBV10-3 and TRBJ1-2; D possibly corresponds to TRBD1 (6 bases). CDR1 is ENHRY, CDR2 SYGVKD, per germline. V was trimmed by 7 bases and J by 4 bases, leaving 16 bases between them. This CDR3 is built from 14 residues. The CDR3 DNA reads as TGTGCCATCACCGAAACAGGGCCTAGCTATGGCTACACCTTC. Amino acids: CAITETGPSYGYTF.

This clone was counted a few times. The J gene is TRBJ1-1, the V gene TRBV30, with TRBD1 as a possible D gene (5 bases). The germline V and J ends were trimmed by 2 bases and 0 bases, with 10 bases remaining between them. CDR3 length: 14 residues. Looked up from germline, CDR1 is GTSNPN and CDR2 is SVGIG (reference sequence). The CDR3 region is CAWSRQLMNTEAFF. CDR3 nucleotide sequence: TGTGCCTGGAGTAGACAGCTTATGAACACTGAAGCTTTCTTT.

The chain employs TRBV19 and TRBJ2-2; tentative D call: TRBD1 (6 bases). The V gene lost 4 bases and the J gene lost 1 base, with 13 bases spanning the gap. The length of the CDR3 is 16 residues. CDR1 is LNHDA, CDR2 SQIVND, per germline (reference sequence). The CDR3 reads CASSTSSGENTGELFF. The CDR3 DNA sequence: TGTGCCAGTAGTACGTCCTCAGGGGAGAACACCGGGGAGCTGTTTTTT.

The CDR3 loop reads CASSEAGLRAFF. CDR3 bases: TGTGCCAGCAGTGAAGCGGGGCTGAGGGCTTTCTTT. The chain links TRBV6-1 to TRBJ1-1, with D perhaps matching TRBD1 (5 bases). The CDR3 is 12 amino acids. CDR1 MNHNS and CDR2 SASEGT come from the germline V gene. Trimming took off 0 bases at V and 11 bases at J, with 10 bases between the two ends.

The V gene is TRBV3-1 (or the pseudogene TRBV3-2), the J gene TRBJ1-1, with D uncertain. This CDR3 has 12 residues. V lost 4 bases to trimming and J lost 3 bases, with 6 bases between them. The V gene's germline CDR1 is LGHDT and CDR2 YNNKEL (reference sequence). Written as DNA, the CDR3 is TGTGCCAGCAGCCCCCGGGACACTGAAGCTTTCTTT. Translated, it gives CASSPRDTEAFF.

J is TRBJ1-3 and V is TRBV7-9; TRBD1 is a possible D gene (6 bases). The V gene lost 5 bases and the J gene lost 0 bases, with 14 bases spanning the gap. The CDR3 has 16 residues. The germline V gene encodes CDR1 SEHNR and CDR2 FQNEAQ (reference sequence). CDR3 region: CASSQTGQFSGNTIYF. The CDR3 nucleotides are TGTGCCAGCAGCCAAACGGGACAATTCTCTGGAAACACCATATATTTT. The complete variable domain, with remaining parts taken from reference TRBV7-9 and TRBJ1-3, reads DTGVSQNPRHKITKRGQNVTFRCDPISEHNRLYWYRQTLGQGPEFLTYFQNEAQLEKSRLLSDRFSAERPKGSFSTLEIQRTEQGDSAMYLCASSQTGQFSGNTIYFGEGSWLTVV.

This clone was seen only once. The chain carries TRBV4-2 and TRBJ1-1; 7 nucleotides match TRBD1. Germline CDR1 LGHNA, CDR2 YNFKEQ. This CDR3 comprises 15 residues. J lost 1 base, V lost 4 bases, and 6 bases had no gene match. The chain's CDR3 is CASSPPGTENTEAFF. CDR3 bases: TGTGCCAGCAGCCCCCCTGGGACAGAGAACACTGAAGCTTTCTTT.

This clone came up a few times. The V gene is TRBV19, the J gene TRBJ2-5, with D unclear. Trimming left V 0 bases short and J 3 bases short, with 2 bases between. The V gene's germline CDR1 is LNHDA and CDR2 SQIVND (reference sequence). This CDR3 contains 12 residues. The DNA for the CDR3 is TGTGCCAGTAGTATAGACAAAGAGACCCAGTACTTC. It encodes CASSIDKETQYF.

The V gene is TRBV11-3, the J gene TRBJ2-5, with D possibly being TRBD1 (6 bases). The V and J ends lost 2 bases and 4 bases respectively, with 8 bases between them. This CDR3 region has 13 residues. Per the germline V gene, CDR1 is SGHNT and CDR2 is YENEEA. DNA for the CDR3: TGTGCCAGCAGCTTATACAGGGCAGAGACCCAGTACTTC. This translates into CASSLYRAETQYF.

The CDR3 reads CASSLLAGEYEQYF. In nucleotides, the CDR3 is TGCGCCAGCAGCTTGCTAGCGGGGGAGTACGAGCAGTACTTC. The rearrangement links TRBV5-1 to TRBJ2-7; the match to TRBD2 covers 10 bases. Unmatched junction bases numbered 2, after V lost 1 base and J lost 4 bases. The CDR3 covers 14 residues. CDR1 and CDR2 (germline): SGHRS, YFSETQ.

The chain recombines TRBV29-1 with TRBJ1-1; D is possibly TRBD1 (5 bases). With 6 bases removed from V and 7 bases from J, the gap between germline ends came to 12 bases. The CDR3 loop spans 11 amino acids. The V gene's germline CDR1 is SQVTM and CDR2 ANQGSEA. As DNA, the CDR3 is TGCAGCGTCGACAGCCACGGTGAAGCTTTCTTT. It translates to CSVDSHGEAFF.

The J gene is TRBJ2-2, the V gene TRBV7-2; tentatively, D is TRBD1 (5 bases). The CDR3 contains 16 residues. V dropped 3 bases and J dropped 5 bases, with 16 bases sitting between them. Germline V gene data show CDR1 as SGHTA and CDR2 as FQGNSA. This chain's CDR3 is CASSLGPMGLTGELFF. For the CDR3, the DNA is TGTGCCAGCAGCTTGGGGCCCATGGGGCTAACCGGGGAGCTGTTTTTT.

Notes on this clone: A read error may account for a junction end that differs from germline. The rearrangement links TRBV6-1 to TRBJ1-5; D may be TRBD1 (5 bases). CDR1 is MNHNS, CDR2 SASEGT, per germline. The CDR3 runs 12 residues. CDR3 bases: TGTGCCAGCAGTGAAGTGGAGGGGCCCTCGTTTTTT. This sequence encodes CASSEVEGPSFF.

The V call is TRBV7-2, the J call TRBJ2-5; 12 positions match TRBD1. The length of the CDR3 is 15 residues. V trimming: 5 bases; J trimming: 5 bases; junction bases outside the gene matches: 6. Germline V CDR1 and CDR2: SGHTA, FQGNSA. CDR3 nucleotide sequence: TGTGCCAGCAGCCCCGGGACAGGGGGCATGGAGACCCAGTACTTC. The encoded protein is CASSPGTGGMETQYF.

The rearrangement joins TRBV18 to TRBJ2-4, with 12 positions matching TRBD2. The germline CDR1 and CDR2 sequences are KGHSH and LQKENI. The ends lost 6 bases at V and 6 bases at J; junction bases unmatched: 12. CDR3 length: 17 amino acids. CDR3 sequence reads: CASSQATSGRPRNIQYF. The CDR3 DNA follows: TGTGCCAGCTCGCAGGCGACTAGCGGGAGACCTAGAAACATTCAGTACTTC.

This clone came up a few times. This chain uses TRBV7-2 with TRBJ2-1, with 8 bases lining up with TRBD2. The CDR3 extends over 16 amino acids. Germline-derived CDR1 and CDR2 are SGHTA and FQGNSA. V shed 0 bases, J shed 4 bases, and the junction held 5 bases outside the gene matches. The CDR3 DNA follows: TGTGCCAGCAGCTTAGCCCCATCTAGCGGGTACAATGAGCAGTTCTTC. The encoded protein is CASSLAPSSGYNEQFF. The full variable domain, with the rest looked up from reference TRBV7-2 and TRBJ2-1, is GAGVSQSPSNKVTEKGKDVELRCDPISGHTALYWYRQSLGQGLEFLIYFQGNSAPDKSGLPSDRFSAERTGGSVSTLTIQRTQQEDSAVYLCASSLAPSSGYNEQFFGPGTRLTVL.